This T cell receptor (beta chain) was sequenced during a study of T cells after yellow fever vaccination. By 5'RACE template switching, TCR cDNA was produced, with a universal primer site and UMIs added in the process. TCRdb reprocessed the 5' RACE reads with MiXCR, giving one entry per CDR3 protein. Of around 330,000 distinct CDR3 sequences in the sample, around 3.6% were seen once. This clonotype was counted a few times. Per the germline V gene, CDR1 is SGHTA and CDR2 is FQGNSA. The V segment lost 4 bases and the J segment 4 bases; nucleotides outside the gene matches: 9. The CDR3 extends over 16 amino acids.

Sequences were derived from PBMCs, sampled on the day of the yellow fever booster vaccination. The sequence was obtained from a young man who received the YFV17D yellow fever vaccine. The chain combines TRBV7-2 with TRBJ2-7; 11 bases match TRBD1. The CDR3 bases are TGTGCCAGCAGCTCTGGACAGGGGGCGAATAGATACGAGCAGTACTTC. Protein sequence: CASSSGQGANRYEQYF.